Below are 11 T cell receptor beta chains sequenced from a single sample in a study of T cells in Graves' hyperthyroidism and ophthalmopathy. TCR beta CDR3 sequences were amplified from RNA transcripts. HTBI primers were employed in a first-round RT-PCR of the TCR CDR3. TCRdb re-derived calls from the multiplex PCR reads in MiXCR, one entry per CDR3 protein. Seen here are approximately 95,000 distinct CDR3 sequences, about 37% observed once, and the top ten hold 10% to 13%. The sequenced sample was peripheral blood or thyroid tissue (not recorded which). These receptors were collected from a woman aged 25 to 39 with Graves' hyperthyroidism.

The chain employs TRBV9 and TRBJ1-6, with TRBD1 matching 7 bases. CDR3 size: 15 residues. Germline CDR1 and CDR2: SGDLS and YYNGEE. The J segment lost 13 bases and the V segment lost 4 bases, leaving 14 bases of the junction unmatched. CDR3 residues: CASSSNHGTVIPLHF. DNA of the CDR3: TGTGCCAGCAGCAGTAACCACGGGACAGTAATTCCCCTCCACTTT. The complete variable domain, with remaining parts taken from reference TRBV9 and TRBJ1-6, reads DSGVTQTPKHLITATGQRVTLRCSPRSGDLSVYWYQQSLDQGLQFLIQYYNGEERAKGNILERFSAQQFPDLHSELNLSSLELGDSALYFCASSSNHGTVIPLHFGNGTRLTVT.

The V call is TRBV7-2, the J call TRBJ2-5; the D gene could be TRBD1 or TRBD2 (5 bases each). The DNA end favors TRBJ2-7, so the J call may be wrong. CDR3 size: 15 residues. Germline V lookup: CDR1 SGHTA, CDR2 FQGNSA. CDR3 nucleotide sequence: TGTGCCAGCAGCCTTCAGACAGCGGAGACCTACGAGCAGTACTTC. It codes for CASSLQTAETYEQYF.

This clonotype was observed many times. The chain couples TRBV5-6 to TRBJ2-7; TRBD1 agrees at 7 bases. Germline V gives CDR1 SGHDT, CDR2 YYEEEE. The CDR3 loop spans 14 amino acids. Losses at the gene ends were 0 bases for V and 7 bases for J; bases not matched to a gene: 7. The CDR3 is CASSLGATGLEQYF. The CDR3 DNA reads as TGTGCCAGCAGCTTGGGGGCGACAGGGCTTGAGCAGTACTTC.

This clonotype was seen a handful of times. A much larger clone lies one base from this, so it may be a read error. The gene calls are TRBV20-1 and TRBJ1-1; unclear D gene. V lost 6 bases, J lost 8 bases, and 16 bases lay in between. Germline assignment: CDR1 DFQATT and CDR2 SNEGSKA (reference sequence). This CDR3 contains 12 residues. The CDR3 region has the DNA TGCAGTGCACAAATAGGGTCACTGGAAGCTTTCTTT. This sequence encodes CSAQIGSLEAFF.

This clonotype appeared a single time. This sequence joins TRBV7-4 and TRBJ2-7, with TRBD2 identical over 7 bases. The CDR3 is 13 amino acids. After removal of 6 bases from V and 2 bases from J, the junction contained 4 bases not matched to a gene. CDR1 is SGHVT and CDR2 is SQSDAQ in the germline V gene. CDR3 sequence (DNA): TGTGCCAGCAGATCAAGCGGGACCTACGAGCAGTACTTC. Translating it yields CASRSSGTYEQYF.

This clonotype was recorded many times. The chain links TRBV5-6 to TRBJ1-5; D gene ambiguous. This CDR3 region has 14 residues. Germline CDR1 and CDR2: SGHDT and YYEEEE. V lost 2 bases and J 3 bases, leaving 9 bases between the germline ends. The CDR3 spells CASSFGVINQPQHF. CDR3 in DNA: TGTGCCAGCAGCTTCGGGGTGATCAATCAGCCCCAGCATTTT.

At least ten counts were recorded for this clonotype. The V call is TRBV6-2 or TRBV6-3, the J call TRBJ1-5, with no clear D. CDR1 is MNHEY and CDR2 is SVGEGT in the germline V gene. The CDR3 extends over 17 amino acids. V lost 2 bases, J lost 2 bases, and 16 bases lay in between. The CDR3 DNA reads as TGTGCCAGCAGTTACGAGTCGTGGGGAGAGGGCAATCAGCCCCAGCATTTT. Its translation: CASSYESWGEGNQPQHF.

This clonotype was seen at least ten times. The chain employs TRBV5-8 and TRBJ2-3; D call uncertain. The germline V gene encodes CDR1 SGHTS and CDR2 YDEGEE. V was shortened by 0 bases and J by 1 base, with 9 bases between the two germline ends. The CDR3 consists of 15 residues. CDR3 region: CASSLAGVGTDTQYF. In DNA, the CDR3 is TGTGCCAGCAGCTTGGCCGGAGTCGGCACAGATACGCAGTATTTT.

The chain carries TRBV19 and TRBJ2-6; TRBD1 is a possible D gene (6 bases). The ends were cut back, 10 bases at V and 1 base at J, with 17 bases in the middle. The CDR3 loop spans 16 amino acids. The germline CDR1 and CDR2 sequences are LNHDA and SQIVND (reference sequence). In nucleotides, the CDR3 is TGTGCCAATGGAAACAGGGCATATTCTGGGGCCAACGTCCTGACTTTC. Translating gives CANGNRAYSGANVLTF.

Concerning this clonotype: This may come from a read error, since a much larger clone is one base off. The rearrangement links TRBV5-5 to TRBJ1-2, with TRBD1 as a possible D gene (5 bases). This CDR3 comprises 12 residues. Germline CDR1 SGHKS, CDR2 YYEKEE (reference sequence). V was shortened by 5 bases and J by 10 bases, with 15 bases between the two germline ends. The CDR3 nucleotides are TGTGCCAGCAGTTTAGACAGAACTGCCTACACCTTC. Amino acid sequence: CASSLDRTAYTF. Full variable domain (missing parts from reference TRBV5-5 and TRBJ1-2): DAGVTQSPTHLIKTRGQQVTLRCSPISGHKSVSWYQQVLGQGPQFIFQYYEKEERGRGNFPDRFSARQFPNYSSELNVNALLLGDSALYLCASSLDRTAYTFGSGTRLTVV.

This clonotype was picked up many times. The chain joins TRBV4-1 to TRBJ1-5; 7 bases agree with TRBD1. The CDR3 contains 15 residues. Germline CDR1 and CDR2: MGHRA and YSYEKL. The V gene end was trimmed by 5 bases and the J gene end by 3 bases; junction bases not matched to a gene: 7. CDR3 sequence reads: CASSSNGQDNQPQHF. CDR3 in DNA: TGCGCCAGCAGCTCCAATGGACAGGACAATCAGCCCCAGCATTTT.